This is a list of T cell receptor beta chains from one sample in a study of T cell clones after liver transplantation. The protocol was immunoSEQ multiplex PCR, while the TCRdb copy is restricted to in-frame clones and leaves out a portion. The profile covers roughly 100,000 clones, with around 86% appearing a single time and 0.99% taken by the ten largest. This material consisted of CD4+ T cells from blood, taken before liver transplant. These receptors were taken from a human donor who received a liver transplant. CDR3s include the opening cysteine and the closing phenylalanine or tryptophan. Each record gives: V gene, J gene, clone size, D gene, CDR3 DNA, CDR3 protein. The D gene is left open where the match is weak. Expanded clones get a size class; other rows say once, few or many, or leave the size out.

TRBV7-2,TRBJ2-3,NA,TRBD1,TGTGCCAGCAGCTTTAGGGACAGGTTAGATACGCAGTATTTT,CASSFRDRLDTQYF
TRBV5-4,TRBJ1-1,few,NA,TGTGCCAGCAGCTTGGACAGGGCTATGAACACTGAAGCTTTCTTT,CASSLDRAMNTEAFF
TRBV6-1,TRBJ2-7,NA,NA,TGTGCCAGCAGGTACAGGGAAGAAGCCTACGAGCAGTACTTC,CASRYREEAYEQYF
TRBV27,TRBJ2-7,NA,NA,TGTGCCAGCAGTGACCCTTCCGACGGACTCTACGAGCAGTACTTC,CASSDPSDGLYEQYF
TRBV9,TRBJ2-5,NA,NA,TGTGCCAGCAGTAGGGGGTCGGGCGGGAGAAGCGAGACCCAGTACTTC,CASSRGSGGRSETQYF
TRBV5-1,TRBJ2-3,NA,NA,TGCGCCAGCAGCTACAGGGCTCGGACTAGCACAGATACGCAGTATTTT,CASSYRARTSTDTQYF
TRBV6-5,TRBJ2-2,NA,TRBD2,TGTGCCAGCAGTTATGACTCGGGGAGGGTCGCCGGGGAGCTGTTTTTT,CASSYDSGRVAGELFF
TRBV7-9,TRBJ1-6,NA,NA,TGTGCCAGCAGCTTTAAAGGGGGTCTAGGACCCCTCCACTTT,CASSFKGGLGPLHF
TRBV10-2,TRBJ2-5,few,NA,TGCGCCAGCAGTGGAGAAAGAGAGACCCAGTACTTC,CASSGERETQYF
TRBV11-2,TRBJ1-5,few,NA,TGTGCCAGCAGCTTAGTGGGAAACAATCAGCCCCAGCATTTT,CASSLVGNNQPQHF